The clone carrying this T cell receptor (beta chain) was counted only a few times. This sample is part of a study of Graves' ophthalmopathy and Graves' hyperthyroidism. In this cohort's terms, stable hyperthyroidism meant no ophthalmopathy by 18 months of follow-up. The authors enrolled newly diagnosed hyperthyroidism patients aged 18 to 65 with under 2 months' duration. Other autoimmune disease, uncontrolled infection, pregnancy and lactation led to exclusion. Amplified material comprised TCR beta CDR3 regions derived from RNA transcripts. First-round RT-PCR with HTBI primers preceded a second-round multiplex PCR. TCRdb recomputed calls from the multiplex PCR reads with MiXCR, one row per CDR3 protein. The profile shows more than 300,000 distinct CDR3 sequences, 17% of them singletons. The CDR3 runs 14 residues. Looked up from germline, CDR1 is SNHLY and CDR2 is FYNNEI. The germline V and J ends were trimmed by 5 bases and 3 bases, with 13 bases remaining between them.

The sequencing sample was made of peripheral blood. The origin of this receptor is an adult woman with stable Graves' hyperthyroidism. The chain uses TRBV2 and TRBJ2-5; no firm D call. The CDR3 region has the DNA TGTGCCAGCAGTCGGGCGGAGCTCGAAGAGACCCAGTACTTC. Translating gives CASSRAELEETQYF.